A single sample is the source of the 29 T cell receptor beta chains below, sequenced in a study of blood T cell repertoires in COVID-19. Libraries were prepared by immunoSEQ multiplex PCR; TCRdb keeps only in-frame clonotypes and omits some of them. The sample lists roughly 300,000 clones, approximately 83% seen once, with approximately 4% in the top ten. The material sequenced was PBMCs or T cells enriched from blood (not recorded which). The receptors were sampled from a woman aged 35 to 49 with acute COVID-19.

The chain has TRBV9 and TRBJ2-6; TRBD1 agrees at 7 bases. Unmatched junction bases numbered 6, after V lost 4 bases and J lost 2 bases. CDR1 is SGDLS and CDR2 is YYNGEE in the germline V gene. The CDR3 runs to 16 residues. DNA of the CDR3: TGTGCCAGCAGCAGACAGGGCAGGGCTGGGGCCAACGTCCTGACTTTC. Translated: CASSRQGRAGANVLTF. Supplemented by reference TRBV9 and TRBJ2-6, the full variable domain reads DSGVTQTPKHLITATGQRVTLRCSPRSGDLSVYWYQQSLDQGLQFLIQYYNGEERAKGNILERFSAQQFPDLHSELNLSSLELGDSALYFCASSRQGRAGANVLTFGAGSRLTVL.

The chain employs TRBV18 and TRBJ2-7, with D unresolved. The CDR3 has 12 residues. The germline CDR1 and CDR2 sequences are KGHSH and LQKENI. V was clipped by 5 bases and J by 4 bases, with 9 bases between them. The CDR3 bases are TGTGCCAGCTCAAGAACAGAATACGAGCAGTACTTC. Translating it yields CASSRTEYEQYF.

This sequence joins TRBV6-2 or TRBV6-3 and TRBJ1-2; D is ambiguous. Germline V CDR1 and CDR2: MNHEY, SVGEGT. V was cut by 2 bases and J by 0 bases, with 7 bases left in between. The CDR3 is 14 amino acids. The CDR3 region has the DNA TGTGCCAGCAGTTACGGACTGACTAACTATGGCTACACCTTC. Translation: CASSYGLTNYGYTF.

V is TRBV4-1 and J is TRBJ2-7; TRBD1 aligns across 8 bases. V gave up 4 bases and J gave up 0 bases; unmatched junction bases: 11. The CDR3 runs to 17 residues. Germline CDR1 is MGHRA and CDR2 is YSYEKL. Here the CDR3 DNA reads TGCGCCAGCAGCCTCGGACAGGGAAATCCTTTCTCCTACGAGCAGTACTTC. This codes for CASSLGQGNPFSYEQYF.

To note about this clone: The sample contains more than one DNA sequence encoding this CDR3. The rearrangement links TRBV10-3 to TRBJ2-1; 9 nucleotides match TRBD2. After removal of 0 bases from V and 6 bases from J, the junction contained 3 bases not matched to a gene. The CDR3 runs 15 residues. CDR1 is ENHRY and CDR2 is SYGVKD in the germline V gene. In DNA, the CDR3 is TGTGCCATCAGTGAGTCGCAACTAGCGGGCAATGAGCAGTTCTTC. It translates to CAISESQLAGNEQFF.

This chain connects TRBV2 to TRBJ2-5; 8 bases are shared with TRBD1. J lost 3 bases, V lost 8 bases, and 5 bases had no gene match. The CDR3 totals 13 residues. Germline values: CDR1 SNHLY, CDR2 FYNNEI. The CDR3 reads CASGGQGKETQYF. The DNA of the CDR3 is TGTGCCAGCGGAGGACAGGGAAAAGAGACCCAGTACTTC.

The chain uses TRBV19 and TRBJ1-1; D not resolved. With 3 bases removed from V and 7 bases from J, the gap between germline ends came to 21 bases. CDR1 and CDR2 (germline): LNHDA, SQIVND (reference sequence). This CDR3 spans 16 amino acids. CDR3 sequence reads: CASSIHRTVIGGEAFF. CDR3 DNA: TGTGCCAGTAGTATTCATCGGACTGTAATCGGTGGTGAAGCTTTCTTT.

V gene TRBV9 combines with J gene TRBJ1-4; the match to TRBD1 covers 8 bases. Unmatched junction bases numbered 12, after V lost 4 bases and J lost 10 bases. The germline gives CDR1 SGDLS, CDR2 YYNGEE. CDR3 length equals 15 residues. CDR3 in amino acids: CASSPGQAGEGKLFF. CDR3 nucleotide sequence: TGTGCCAGCAGCCCGGGACAGGCCGGGGAGGGAAAACTGTTTTTT. The whole variable domain, filled in from reference TRBV9 and TRBJ1-4, reads DSGVTQTPKHLITATGQRVTLRCSPRSGDLSVYWYQQSLDQGLQFLIQYYNGEERAKGNILERFSAQQFPDLHSELNLSSLELGDSALYFCASSPGQAGEGKLFFGSGTQLSVL.

The rearrangement links TRBV15 to TRBJ1-3, with D uncertain. CDR3 length equals 16 residues. Germline V lookup: CDR1 LNHNV, CDR2 YYDKDF (reference sequence). V lost 0 bases to trimming and J lost 2 bases, with 11 bases between them. DNA of the CDR3: TGTGCCACCAGCAGAGATTCCCTCAGGACTGGAAACACCATATATTTT. It codes for CATSRDSLRTGNTIYF.

V gene TRBV5-1 combines with J gene TRBJ2-6, with TRBD1 identical over 8 bases. The CDR3 totals 17 residues. Germline lookup yields CDR1 SGHRS and CDR2 YFSETQ. V shed 4 bases and J 4 bases; nucleotides not matched to a gene: 10. CDR3 region: CASSHTLTGVGANVLTF. CDR3 nucleotides: TGCGCCAGCAGCCACACCCTGACAGGGGTGGGGGCCAACGTCCTGACTTTC. Based on the CDR3 plus reference TRBV5-1 and TRBJ2-6, the full variable domain is KAGVTQTPRYLIKTRGQQVTLSCSPISGHRSVSWYQQTPGQGLQFLFEYFSETQRNKGNFPGRFSGRQFSNSRSEMNVSTLELGDSALYLCASSHTLTGVGANVLTFGAGSRLTVL.

The count of this clone is one. The rearrangement joins TRBV15 to TRBJ1-5, with 9 bases identical to TRBD1. The trim removed 2 bases at V and 3 bases at J, leaving 2 bases unmatched. Germline CDR1 LNHNV, CDR2 YYDKDF (reference sequence). CDR3 length equals 15 residues. The CDR3 region is CATSRWTGANQPQHF. The CDR3, as DNA: TGTGCCACCAGCAGATGGACAGGGGCCAATCAGCCCCAGCATTTT.

This chain uses TRBV6-6 with TRBJ2-5; TRBD1 matches 7 bases. The CDR3 consists of 17 residues. Losses at the gene ends were 5 bases for V and 4 bases for J; bases not matched to a gene: 16. The germline V gene has CDR1 MNHNY and CDR2 SVGAGI (reference sequence). CDR3 nucleotide sequence: TGTGCCAGCAGTCCATTGGACAGGCACAAAGTGGGAGAGACCCAGTACTTC. Translation gives CASSPLDRHKVGETQYF.

This chain's CDR3 is CASSLDGTDTQYF. CDR3 in DNA: TGTGCCAGCAGCTTAGACGGCACAGATACGCAGTATTTT. V is TRBV11-2 and J is TRBJ2-3; no reliable D call. This CDR3 has 13 residues. CDR1 SGHAT and CDR2 FQNNGV come from the germline V gene. Trimming removed 0 bases from V and 1 base from J, with 2 bases in between.

This clone was seen once. The chain carries TRBV25-1 and TRBJ1-3; D ambiguous. This CDR3 region has 13 residues. Per the germline V gene, CDR1 is MGHDK and CDR2 is SYGVNS. The ends were cut back, 6 bases at V and 4 bases at J, with 10 bases in the middle. The CDR3, as DNA: TGTGCCAGCAGCAAGTCCCTAGGAAACACCATATATTTT. This sequence encodes CASSKSLGNTIYF.

This clone was recorded only once. The V call is TRBV28, the J call TRBJ1-2, with TRBD1 matching over 7 bases. The CDR3 sequence is 15 residues long. The ends lost 11 bases at V and 5 bases at J; junction bases unmatched: 17. In germline, CDR1 is MDHEN, CDR2 SYDVKM. The CDR3 region has the DNA TGTGCCGGAGGCGGAAGGGAGACAGGGTGGTATGGCTACACCTTC. Translating it yields CAGGGRETGWYGYTF.

The chain joins TRBV21-1 to TRBJ2-1; the table's TRBD1 call for D was not verified on the DNA. TRBV21-1 is shown as a pseudogene. The CDR3 totals 17 residues. CDR3 nucleotide sequence: TGTGCCAGCAGCAAAGCTGGCCTGGGACAGGGGACGGGATCGCGGTTCTTC. It is translated as CASSKAGLGQGTGSRFF.

V usage is TRBV9 and J usage is TRBJ2-2; D ambiguous. CDR1 is SGDLS and CDR2 is YYNGEE in the germline V gene. The CDR3 covers 13 residues. The V gene lost 4 bases and the J gene lost 3 bases, with 7 bases spanning the gap. CDR3 sequence reads: CASSQVYTGELFF. CDR3 DNA: TGTGCCAGCAGCCAGGTTTACACCGGGGAGCTGTTTTTT. Drawing the rest from reference TRBV9 and TRBJ2-2, the complete variable domain is DSGVTQTPKHLITATGQRVTLRCSPRSGDLSVYWYQQSLDQGLQFLIQYYNGEERAKGNILERFSAQQFPDLHSELNLSSLELGDSALYFCASSQVYTGELFFGEGSRLTVL.

The CDR3 DNA follows: TGTGCCAGCAGCCCTCGATTACTGACAACTAATGAAAAACTGTTTTTT. Protein product: CASSPRLLTTNEKLFF. This chain uses TRBV7-9 with TRBJ1-4; no definite D call. The CDR3 has 16 amino acids. Germline V gene lookup returns CDR1 SEHNR and CDR2 FQNEAQ (reference sequence). The V gene lost 5 bases and the J gene lost 0 bases, with 13 bases spanning the gap.

This clone was seen a handful of times. This chain uses TRBV19 with TRBJ2-3, with 9 bases that match TRBD2. This CDR3 spans 14 amino acids. The germline gives CDR1 LNHDA, CDR2 SQIVND (reference sequence). V trimming: 9 bases; J trimming: 3 bases; junction bases outside the gene matches: 7. The CDR3: CASSKRGATDTQYF. For the CDR3, the DNA is TGTGCCAGCTCCAAGCGGGGGGCGACAGATACGCAGTATTTT.

This clone turned up a few times. CDR3 region: CASSPKRESVNEQFF. The CDR3 DNA is TGTGCCAGCAGCCCTAAACGGGAGTCGGTTAATGAGCAGTTCTTC. The V call is TRBV6-2 or TRBV6-3, the J call TRBJ2-1; D possibly corresponds to TRBD2 (6 bases). Germline V lookup: CDR1 MNHEY, CDR2 SVGEGT. Trimming stripped 6 bases from V and 7 bases from J, with 19 bases between. The CDR3 sequence is 15 residues long.

This chain joins TRBV15 and TRBJ2-2; 8 bases agree with TRBD1. The V segment lost 3 bases and the J segment 7 bases; nucleotides outside the gene matches: 13. This CDR3 has 17 residues. CDR1 is LNHNV, CDR2 YYDKDF, per germline (reference sequence). CDR3 in amino acids: CATSRNLGQGLYGELFF. The CDR3 bases are TGTGCCACCAGCAGGAATCTAGGACAGGGTCTGTACGGGGAGCTGTTTTTT.

The chain couples TRBV5-1 to TRBJ2-7, with D maybe TRBD1 (6 bases). Germline V lookup: CDR1 SGHRS, CDR2 YFSETQ. This CDR3 has 15 residues. Trimming cost V 3 bases and J 1 base, with 14 bases left between them. The CDR3 sequence is CASSSPGQKSYEQYF. CDR3 sequence (DNA): TGCGCCAGCAGCTCGCCGGGACAAAAATCCTACGAGCAGTACTTC.

The genes are TRBV2 and TRBJ2-2; tentative D call: TRBD1 (5 bases). CDR1 and CDR2 from the germline V gene are SNHLY and FYNNEI. The CDR3 sequence is 17 residues long. Trimming pared 6 bases from V and 3 bases from J, leaving 20 bases between. In nucleotides, the CDR3 is TGTGCCAGCAGAGACGCCGTAGGGGTTGGTGACACCGGGGAGCTGTTTTTT. As protein: CASRDAVGVGDTGELFF.

The gene calls are TRBV9 and TRBJ1-2; 10 bases agree with TRBD1. V shed 0 bases, J shed 14 bases, and the junction held 7 bases outside the gene matches. This CDR3 is built from 13 residues. Germline V gene sequence: CDR1 SGDLS, CDR2 YYNGEE. CDR3 bases: TGTGCCAGCAGCGTAGAAGGGACAGGGGTGTTTACCTTC. Translated: CASSVEGTGVFTF.

This clone was observed a single time. This chain joins TRBV28 and TRBJ2-3; D call uncertain. V lost 7 bases, J lost 2 bases, and 7 bases lay in between. The germline gives CDR1 MDHEN, CDR2 SYDVKM. The CDR3 loop spans 12 amino acids. CDR3 residues: CASISHTDTQYF. CDR3 DNA sequence: TGTGCCAGCATAAGCCACACAGATACGCAGTATTTT.

This chain uses TRBV5-6 with TRBJ2-2; D might be TRBD1 (6 bases). The V end was cut by 4 bases, the J end by 6 bases, with 19 bases between. There are 16 residues in the CDR3. The V gene's germline CDR1 is SGHDT and CDR2 YYEEEE. This chain's CDR3 is CASSTTGYVVAGELFF. The CDR3 region has the DNA TGTGCCAGCAGCACGACAGGTTACGTGGTAGCCGGGGAGCTGTTTTTT.

This sequence joins TRBV4-3 and TRBJ1-1, with a possible D match to TRBD1 (5 bases). Trimming shortened V by 4 bases and J by 4 bases, and 13 bases separated the two germline ends. This CDR3 is 14 amino acids long. CDR1 LGHNA and CDR2 YSLEER come from the germline V gene. The CDR3 bases are TGCGCCAGCAGCCTCGGCAGGGAGGGCACTGAAGCTTTCTTT. Amino acid sequence: CASSLGREGTEAFF.

J is TRBJ1-2 and V is TRBV25-1, with TRBD1 identical over 9 bases. The CDR3 contains 17 residues. V lost 3 bases, J lost 8 bases, and 16 bases stayed unmatched. Germline lookup yields CDR1 MGHDK and CDR2 SYGVNS. The CDR3 sequence: CASSDTGGGSLLGGYTF. The CDR3 DNA is TGTGCCAGCAGTGATACAGGGGGCGGATCATTATTGGGAGGCTACACCTTC.

The V gene is TRBV7-8, the J gene TRBJ1-1, with 7 bases identical to TRBD1. The CDR3 has 15 amino acids. Germline trimming cut 3 bases from V and 1 base from J; bases unmatched to any gene: 5. Germline V gene sequence: CDR1 SGHVS, CDR2 FQNEAQ. CDR3 amino acids: CASSFRDSRNTEAFF. CDR3 bases: TGTGCCAGCAGCTTTAGGGACAGCCGGAACACTGAAGCTTTCTTT. The variable domain in full, completed from reference TRBV7-8 and TRBJ1-1, reads GAGVSQSPRYKVAKRGQDVALRCDPISGHVSLFWYQQALGQGPEFLTYFQNEAQLDKSGLPSDRFFAERPEGSVSTLKIQRTQQEDSAVYLCASSFRDSRNTEAFFGQGTRLTVV.